These 11 T cell receptor beta chains share one sample of origin, sequenced in a study of T cells in localized non-small cell lung cancer. Using immunoSEQ multiplex PCR, the repertoire was profiled, and TCRdb retains in-frame clones only, with some absent. The data show 86,000 or so clones, almost 85% seen once. The starting material was peripheral blood, obtained before any cancer treatment. Receptor source: a man between 40 and 69 years old with stage I lung adenocarcinoma.

This rearrangement joins TRBV7-2 to TRBJ2-1; D may correspond to TRBD1 or TRBD2 (5 bases each). This CDR3 region has 13 residues. The germline V gene encodes CDR1 SGHTA and CDR2 FQGNSA. The chain's CDR3 is CSSRDLGRDEQFF. CDR3 coding DNA: TGTTCGAGCCGGGACCTCGGGCGCGATGAGCAGTTCTTC.

The gene calls are TRBV27 and TRBJ1-3; possibly TRBD1 for D (6 bases). CDR3 length: 14 amino acids. CDR1 and CDR2 from the germline V gene are MNHEY and SMNVEV (reference sequence). Trimming took 4 bases from V and 4 from J, leaving 11 bases between them. In DNA form, the CDR3 reads TGTGCCAGCAGTTCCCGGGGGGCAGGAAACACCATATATTTT. Its translation is CASSSRGAGNTIYF.

This clone was seen just once. DNA for the CDR3: TGCGCCAGCAGCCGAGGGACAGGGTATAGCTACGAGCAGTACTTC. Amino acids: CASSRGTGYSYEQYF. The V and J genes are TRBV4-3 and TRBJ2-7, with 9 bases that match TRBD1. This CDR3 is 15 amino acids long. Germline CDR1 is LGHNA and CDR2 is YSLEER. V shed 4 bases, J shed 3 bases, and the junction held 7 bases outside the gene matches.

V usage is TRBV9 and J usage is TRBJ2-5; D is ambiguous. Germline lookup yields CDR1 SGDLS and CDR2 YYNGEE. The CDR3 is made up of 14 amino acids. Deletions cut 0 bases from V and 0 bases from J, with 6 bases between. The CDR3 DNA reads TGTGCCAGCAGCGTAGGGGCAGACCAAGAGACCCAGTACTTC. Translated, it gives CASSVGADQETQYF. The variable domain in full, completed from reference TRBV9 and TRBJ2-5, reads DSGVTQTPKHLITATGQRVTLRCSPRSGDLSVYWYQQSLDQGLQFLIQYYNGEERAKGNILERFSAQQFPDLHSELNLSSLELGDSALYFCASSVGADQETQYFGPGTRLLVL.

The V call is TRBV6-5, the J call TRBJ2-3; D gene unclear. This CDR3 is 12 amino acids long. Looked up from germline, CDR1 is MNHEY and CDR2 is SVGAGI. Trimming removed 3 bases at V and 8 bases at J, with 9 bases between. The CDR3 sequence: CASSYDRLTQYF. In nucleotides, the CDR3 is TGTGCCAGCAGTTATGATAGGCTTACGCAGTATTTT.

This clone was observed once. The chain carries TRBV6-5 and TRBJ2-5, with 9 positions matching TRBD1. This CDR3 is built from 14 residues. Germline CDR1 MNHEY, CDR2 SVGAGI. J was trimmed by 4 bases and V by 2 bases; bases with no gene match: 2. CDR3 protein: CASSYMDRGETQYF. Written as DNA, the CDR3 is TGTGCCAGCAGTTACATGGACAGGGGAGAGACCCAGTACTTC.

The gene calls are TRBV5-6 and TRBJ1-2; TRBD1 matches 7 bases. V gave up 2 bases and J gave up 4 bases; unmatched junction bases: 8. Germline V gene data show CDR1 as SGHDT and CDR2 as YYEEEE. The CDR3 length is 15 residues. This CDR3 reads CASSLWTGTLYGYTF. The CDR3 region has the DNA TGTGCCAGCAGCTTATGGACAGGAACTCTCTATGGCTACACCTTC.

The chain has TRBV7-2 and TRBJ2-5, with 7 bases matching TRBD2. This CDR3 comprises 14 residues. J lost 5 bases, V lost 0 bases, and 3 bases had no gene match. Germline V gene sequence: CDR1 SGHTA, CDR2 FQGNSA. The CDR3 spells CASSLAGGVETQYF. CDR3 bases: TGTGCCAGCAGCTTAGCGGGGGGGGTGGAGACCCAGTACTTC.

This clone showed up just once. The chain joins TRBV7-9 to TRBJ1-5; weak D call: TRBD1 (5 bases). From germline, CDR1 is SEHNR and CDR2 FQNEAQ (reference sequence). The CDR3 contains 13 residues. Trimming shortened V by 3 bases and J by 7 bases, and 10 bases separated the two germline ends. The CDR3 nucleotides are TGTGCCAGCAGCTTTGAGGGGTGGCAGCCCCAGCATTTT. Its protein is CASSFEGWQPQHF.

The chain employs TRBV7-8 and TRBJ2-1, with 9 positions matching TRBD2. V lost 1 base, J lost 12 bases, and 16 bases stayed unmatched. The CDR3 is made up of 17 amino acids. Per germline, CDR1 SGHVS and CDR2 FQNEAQ. The CDR3 sequence: CASSLVGSGGPHFGQFF. The DNA for the CDR3 is TGTGCCAGCAGCTTAGTGGGGAGCGGGGGGCCGCATTTCGGGCAGTTCTTC.

J is TRBJ2-3 and V is TRBV30; the match to TRBD1 covers 8 bases. Unmatched junction bases numbered 13, after V lost 2 bases and J lost 3 bases. The germline V gene has CDR1 GTSNPN and CDR2 SVGIG (reference sequence). The CDR3 consists of 17 residues. The CDR3, as DNA: TGTGCCTGGAGTCTCGCCCGACAGGGGCAAAGAACAGATACGCAGTATTTT. Its translation: CAWSLARQGQRTDTQYF.